What follows are 8 T cell receptor beta chains derived from one specimen sequenced in a study of vaccination and CD4 T cells after COVID-19. Stated treatment: roughly nine-day PBMC culture with coronavirus spike peptide pools or control peptides (ViraFEST assay). These receptors have no known antigen. Sequencing of cultured CD4+ T cell DNA used the Oncomine TCR Beta short-read assay. TCRdb itself ran the PCR reads through MiXCR, one entry per CDR3 protein. The sample lists about 27,000 distinct CDR3 sequences, 55% to 80% seen once, with 17% in the top ten. Sequencing was performed on CD4+ T cells from blood, cultured in vitro, taken after SARS-CoV-2 vaccination. These receptors came from a human donor who received a COVID-19 vaccine.

In its sample, this clonotype was seen a few times. The genes are TRBV2 and TRBJ1-5; 9 bases are a match to TRBD1. V shed 11 bases and J 4 bases; nucleotides not matched to a gene: 9. Germline V gene sequence: CDR1 SNHLY, CDR2 FYNNEI. This CDR3 has 14 residues. Here the CDR3 reads CARKQGAWNQPQHF. The CDR3 nucleotides read TGTGCCCGCAAACAGGGGGCTTGGAATCAGCCCCAGCATTTT.

The rearrangement uses TRBV12-3 or TRBV12-4 and TRBJ2-7; D perhaps matches TRBD2 (7 bases). The V end lost 3 bases, the J end lost 9 bases, and 12 bases lay between the germline ends. CDR3 length: 12 residues. This chain's CDR3 is CASSLGGAGQYF. In nucleotides, the CDR3 is TGTGCCAGCAGTTTGGGGGGGGCGGGGCAGTACTTC.

The chain combines TRBV30 with TRBJ1-2; D gene ambiguous. The ends were cut back, 1 base at V and 0 bases at J, with 18 bases in the middle. The CDR3 has 17 residues. Germline V gene sequence: CDR1 GTSNPN, CDR2 SVGIG (reference sequence). CDR3 protein: CAWSGLSALLANYGYTF. In nucleotides, the CDR3 is TGTGCCTGGAGTGGGCTATCGGCCCTTCTAGCTAACTATGGCTACACCTTC.

The chain uses TRBV27 and TRBJ2-5, with 9 positions matching TRBD2. V was pared by 5 bases and J by 3 bases, with 13 bases of the junction left unmatched. The CDR3 has 17 amino acids. CDR1 and CDR2 (germline): MNHEY, SMNVEV (reference sequence). The CDR3 sequence: CASSPGWMSSGEETQYF. In DNA form, the CDR3 reads TGTGCCAGCAGTCCCGGATGGATGTCTAGCGGGGAAGAGACCCAGTACTTC.

CDR3 region: CASSSGLAADTQYF. The CDR3 coding sequence is TGCGCCAGCAGCTCAGGACTAGCGGCAGATACGCAGTATTTT. The chain employs TRBV5-1 and TRBJ2-3; 10 nucleotides match TRBD2. V trimming: 3 bases; J trimming: 4 bases; junction bases outside the gene matches: 2. Germline CDR1 and CDR2: SGHRS and YFSETQ. This CDR3 is built from 14 residues.

The chain carries TRBV2 and TRBJ1-2; TRBD1 agrees at 7 bases. This CDR3 is 12 amino acids long. Trimming took 3 bases from V and 6 from J; bases not matched to a gene: 1. Germline-derived CDR1 and CDR2 are SNHLY and FYNNEI. CDR3 region: CASSDRGHGYTF. The CDR3 DNA is TGTGCCAGCAGTGATAGGGGGCATGGCTACACCTTC.

The V and J genes are TRBV20-1 and TRBJ2-7, with 7 bases that match TRBD2. V was pared by 3 bases and J by 3 bases, with 11 bases of the junction left unmatched. Germline loops: CDR1 DFQATT, CDR2 SNEGSKA (reference sequence). The CDR3 has 15 amino acids. The chain's CDR3 is CSARLAGERRYEQYF. The CDR3 nucleotides are TGCAGTGCTAGGTTGGCGGGGGAGAGGCGCTACGAGCAGTACTTC.

The rearrangement links TRBV11-2 to TRBJ2-3; D is uncertain. CDR3 length equals 14 residues. CDR1 is SGHAT, CDR2 FQNNGV, per germline. Trimming pared 3 bases from V and 3 bases from J, leaving 10 bases between. CDR3 amino acids: CASSFSRETDTQYF. The CDR3 nucleotides are TGTGCCAGCAGCTTTTCTAGGGAAACAGATACGCAGTATTTT.